This note documents a single T cell receptor beta chain sequence. This entry belongs to a study of blood T cell repertoires in COVID-19. Overall study context: Donors in the United States, Italy and Spain gave samples during acute or convalescent COVID-19. PBMCs, B-cell-depleted T cells, or T cells provided the cDNA or gDNA that made up the material.

V dropped 4 bases and J dropped 7; count of bases not matched to a gene: 6. Germline CDR1 and CDR2: SGHAT and FQNNGV. This CDR3 has 14 amino acids. In the original analysis: Scientists estimated how many nucleated cells there were by amplifying reference gene primers. Here immunoSEQ multiplex PCR was the method, and the copy in TCRdb shows in-frame clones only, minus some. The V and J calls and clone size are taken from that table; D and trimming were inferred from the DNA. The repertoire holds approximately 260,000 clones, with about 85% as singletons. This sequence joins TRBV11-2 and TRBJ2-1; TRBD2 aligns across 8 bases. The sequenced material came from peripheral blood. The clonotype originates from a man in his sixties who had recovered from COVID-19. CDR3 in amino acids: CASSYGGARNEQFF. CDR3 coding DNA: TGTGCCAGCAGCTACGGGGGGGCCAGGAATGAGCAGTTCTTC.